This TCR beta chain was sequenced during a study of glioma-infiltrating T cells after dendritic cell vaccination. Study in general: Samples are from glioblastoma patients in Phase I and II dendritic cell vaccine trials. Dendritic cell vaccine was injected intradermally three times, biweekly.

This table comes from immunoSEQ multiplex PCR, and its TCRdb copy is limited to in-frame clones, with some not included. The sample carries 99,000 or so clones, around 91% recorded once. Time point specified: after dendritic cell vaccination, including at tumor progression/relapse. All glioblastoma patients lacked an isocitrate dehydrogenase mutation. The germline V gene has CDR1 SGHNT and CDR2 YENEEA. The CDR3 is made up of 13 amino acids. V was pared by 3 bases and J by 6 bases, with 12 bases between. This receptor was taken from a human donor with glioblastoma. The source material was blood, sampled after dendritic cell vaccination. This rearrangement joins TRBV11-3 to TRBJ2-7; TRBD2 might be the D (6 bases). CDR3 amino acids: CASSFWGTREQYF. The CDR3 DNA sequence: TGTGCCAGCAGCTTCTGGGGGACTCGCGAGCAGTACTTC.